One sample yielded the 12 T cell receptor beta chains listed below, sequenced in a study of patients and donors after allogeneic stem cell transplantation. One entry per CDR3 protein, called by TCRdb with MiXCR from the RT-PCR reads. Of about 30,000 distinct CDR3 sequences listed, about 8% are singletons. What was sequenced was blood, either unsorted or a sorted T cell fraction (not recorded which). These receptors all stem from a human donor who was either an allogeneic HSCT recipient or a stem cell or donor lymphocyte infusion donor (not recorded which). It is not recorded whose cells these are; they may come from a transplant donor.

This clonotype appeared many times. V and J are TRBV19 and TRBJ1-2; TRBD1 is a possible D gene (5 bases). There are 13 residues in the CDR3. Germline V gives CDR1 LNHDA, CDR2 SQIVND (reference sequence). V was cut by 4 bases and J by 6 bases, with 12 bases left in between. The CDR3 loop reads CASSTTGGDGYTF. CDR3 nucleotide sequence: TGTGCCAGTAGTACGACTGGAGGGGATGGCTACACCTTC.

The sample holds many counts of this clonotype. Relative to the germline gene, one junction end is altered; a read error may explain this. J is TRBJ2-7 and V is TRBV3-1; 8 nucleotides match TRBD1. Germline V CDR1 and CDR2: LGHDT, YNNKEL (reference sequence). The CDR3 consists of 15 residues. CDR3 in DNA: TGTGCCAGCAGTCAAGAATCACAGGGGGCCTACGAGCAGTACTTC. This encodes CASSQESQGAYEQYF.

The V and J genes are TRBV7-9 and TRBJ2-7; 9 bases are a match to TRBD1. This CDR3 spans 17 amino acids. The germline V gene encodes CDR1 SEHNR and CDR2 FQNEAQ (reference sequence). V lost 4 bases, J lost 0 bases, and 10 bases stayed unmatched. The CDR3 sequence is CASSSNSGTGPSYEQYF. The CDR3 DNA reads TGTGCCAGCAGCTCTAATTCCGGGACAGGGCCCTCCTACGAGCAGTACTTC.

This CDR3 reads CASSGLQGADEKLFF. The CDR3 region has the DNA TGTGCCAGCAGCGGATTACAGGGGGCGGATGAAAAACTGTTTTTT. The V call is TRBV5-5, the J call TRBJ1-4; 9 bases agree with TRBD1. The germline gives CDR1 SGHKS, CDR2 YYEKEE (reference sequence). Trimming took 4 bases from V and 6 from J; bases not matched to a gene: 7. The CDR3 is 15 amino acids.

This clonotype was seen at least ten times. The rearrangement uses TRBV6-2 or TRBV6-3 and TRBJ2-1, with 9 bases matching TRBD2. This CDR3 region has 17 residues. Germline assignment: CDR1 MNHEY and CDR2 SVGEGT. V gave up 4 bases and J gave up 3 bases; unmatched junction bases: 10. CDR3 residues: CASSSPEGGRVYNEQFF. DNA of the CDR3: TGTGCCAGCAGTTCCCCTGAGGGCGGGAGGGTCTACAATGAGCAGTTCTTC.

Points on this clonotype: One junction end disagrees with the germline gene, perhaps due to a read error. V is TRBV29-1 and J is TRBJ2-1; 7 bases are a match to TRBD1. The germline V gene encodes CDR1 SQVTM and CDR2 ANQGSEA. This CDR3 region has 12 residues. The DNA for the CDR3 is TGTGGAGAAACAGGGGCTTACAATGAGCAGTTCTTC. This encodes CGETGAYNEQFF.

CDR3 nucleotides: TGTGCCATCAGTGTAGACAGCAATCAGCCCCAGCATTTT. It codes for CAISVDSNQPQHF. This sequence joins TRBV10-3 and TRBJ1-5; D gene uncertain. V lost 4 bases to trimming and J lost 1 base, with 5 bases between them. Germline-derived CDR1 and CDR2 are ENHRY and SYGVKD. The CDR3 runs 13 residues.

This chain links TRBV20-1 with TRBJ2-1; 8 bases match TRBD1. The V gene end was trimmed by 4 bases and the J gene end by 3 bases; junction bases not matched to a gene: 5. In germline, CDR1 is DFQATT, CDR2 SNEGSKA (reference sequence). This CDR3 has 14 amino acids. The CDR3 is CSATGTGDYNEQFF. The CDR3 DNA sequence: TGCAGTGCTACCGGGACAGGTGACTACAATGAGCAGTTCTTC.

This clonotype came up many times. The chain links TRBV9 to TRBJ2-2; 13 positions agree with TRBD2. The CDR3 contains 18 residues. J was trimmed by 6 bases and V by 2 bases; bases with no gene match: 10. Germline values: CDR1 SGDLS, CDR2 YYNGEE. Here the CDR3 reads CASSVSPWTSGSAGELFF. CDR3 sequence (DNA): TGTGCCAGCAGCGTCTCCCCCTGGACTAGCGGGAGCGCCGGGGAGCTGTTTTTT.

This clonotype was picked up one time. This chain connects TRBV24-1 to TRBJ2-3; D is possibly TRBD1 or TRBD2 (5 bases each). The CDR3 extends over 15 amino acids. V was cut by 3 bases and J by 6 bases, with 15 bases left in between. Germline CDR1 and CDR2: KGHDR and SFDVKD. The CDR3 loop is CATSDVSGPGDTQYF. The CDR3 bases are TGTGCCACCAGTGATGTGAGCGGCCCAGGGGATACGCAGTATTTT.

A few counts support this clonotype. The chain links TRBV6-5 to TRBJ2-3, with a tentative D call TRBD1 (6 bases). The V end lost 2 bases, the J end lost 0 bases, and 6 bases lay between the germline ends. This CDR3 has 14 residues. The germline gives CDR1 MNHEY, CDR2 SVGAGI. CDR3 sequence reads: CASSYQGSTDTQYF. The CDR3 coding sequence is TGTGCCAGCAGTTACCAGGGGAGCACAGATACGCAGTATTTT.

The chain combines TRBV19 with TRBJ2-5; D gene ambiguous. Looked up from germline, CDR1 is LNHDA and CDR2 is SQIVND (reference sequence). This CDR3 contains 15 residues. The germline V and J ends were trimmed by 5 bases and 1 base, with 14 bases remaining between them. The CDR3, as DNA: TGTGCCAGTAGTCCACAACCCTACTTCCAAGAGACCCAGTACTTC. It is translated as CASSPQPYFQETQYF.